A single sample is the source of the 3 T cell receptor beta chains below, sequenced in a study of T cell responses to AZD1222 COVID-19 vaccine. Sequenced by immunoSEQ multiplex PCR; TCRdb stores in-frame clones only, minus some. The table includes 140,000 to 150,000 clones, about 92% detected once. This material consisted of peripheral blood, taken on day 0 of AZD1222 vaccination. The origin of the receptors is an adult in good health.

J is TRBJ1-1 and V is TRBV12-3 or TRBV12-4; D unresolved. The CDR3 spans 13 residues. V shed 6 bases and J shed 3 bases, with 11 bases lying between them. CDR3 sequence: CASSPRPDTEAFF. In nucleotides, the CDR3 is TGTGCCAGCAGCCCGAGGCCTGACACTGAAGCTTTCTTT.

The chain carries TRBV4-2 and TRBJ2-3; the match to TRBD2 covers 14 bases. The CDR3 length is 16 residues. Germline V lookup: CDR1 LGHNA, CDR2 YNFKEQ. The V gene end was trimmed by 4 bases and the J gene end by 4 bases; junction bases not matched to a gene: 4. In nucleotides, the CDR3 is TGTGCCAGCAGCCTCGGACTAGCGGGGGGTTCAGATACGCAGTATTTT. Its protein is CASSLGLAGGSDTQYF.

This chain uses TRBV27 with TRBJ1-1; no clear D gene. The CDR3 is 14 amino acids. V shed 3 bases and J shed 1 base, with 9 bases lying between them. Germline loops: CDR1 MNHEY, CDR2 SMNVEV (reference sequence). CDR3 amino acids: CASSFTRANTEAFF. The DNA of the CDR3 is TGTGCCAGCAGTTTTACAAGGGCGAACACTGAAGCTTTCTTT.